This T cell receptor (beta chain) was recovered during a study of radiotherapy plus CTLA-4 blockade in lung cancer. Study-level background: 15% to 20% of enrolled patients responded objectively, and around 30% had disease control. Overall study findings and caveats: Early blood T cell clone dynamics reportedly forecast response best, with interferon-beta. Radiotherapy plus ipilimumab was followed by expansion in blood of tumor-derived TCR clones.

Trimming took off 6 bases at V and 2 bases at J, with 11 bases between the two ends. The CDR3 consists of 13 residues. Germline assignment: CDR1 WNHNN and CDR2 SYGVQD (reference sequence). This clone was seen a few times. Its cognate antigen is unknown. Sequencing used immunoSEQ multiplex PCR; TCRdb keeps in-frame clones, though not all of them. The sample holds more than 100,000 clones; 85% to 90% are singletons and the top ten take 6.9%. The sequence came from a human donor with non-small cell lung cancer that progressed on radiotherapy plus ipilimumab. The material was peripheral blood, obtained from a patient treated with radiotherapy plus ipilimumab. The chain links TRBV10-1 to TRBJ2-7, with D maybe TRBD2 (6 bases). CDR3 sequence (DNA): TGCGCCAGCAGCCCGGGGGTGGCCTACGAGCAGTACTTC. It encodes CASSPGVAYEQYF.